This TCR beta chain comes out of a study of CD8 T cells in ankylosing spondylitis (dated by TCRdb to about 2017). A note on the overall study: The study set out to find disease-linked TCR variants by profiling T cell receptor beta repertoires in ankylosing spondylitis patients and healthy donors. In total, the full study cohort was made up of about 99 healthy donors and 25 to 30 ankylosing spondylitis patients. Samples of peripheral blood were taken, and for ankylosing spondylitis patients, synovial fluid was collected as well.

Trimming costs V 2 bases and J 5 bases, and their ends lie 9 bases apart. The germline V gene (reference sequence) gives CDR1 as SGHKS and CDR2 as YYEKEE. The cysteine opens and the phenylalanine closes a CDR3 of 13 amino acids. Kept here is only the CDR3 DNA, which spans 39 bases and is read in frame from base 1. Data came from an Illumina HiSeq 2500. Quantitative 5'-RACE with molecular barcodes was used to prepare TCR beta libraries. In the authors' own workflow: A new computational method, built on a probabilistic model of VDJ rearrangement, was used to identify disease-linked TCR variants. TCRdb's own reprocessing of the public reads used fastp at Q25 and MiXCR and kept productive beta chains. CDR3 protein duplicates are merged, each entry listing the most common genes and DNA. The V and J calls follow TCRdb's processing rather than the paper's. The sample yields 300,000 to 350,000 distinct CDR3 sequences; less than 25% were counted once. Roughly 3.4% of the sample lies in the top ten.

Beyond this particular receptor, the publication reports: A CD8+ phenotype was shown by the disease-linked clones, which were found at relatively low frequencies in peripheral blood. According to the report, matched synovial fluid samples from ankylosing spondylitis patients were significantly enriched for the disease-linked clones. A TCR beta motif of roughly 8 highly homologous amino acid variants appeared characteristic of blood from ankylosing spondylitis patients. Some TCR beta motif variants had previously been reported in synovial fluid and blood of reactive arthritis patients, which suggested common disease-initiation mechanisms.

This clonotype was detected a few times. Its antigen is unknown. Base qualities are not provided; no much larger clone lies one nucleotide away. This TCR was sampled from a female donor with ankylosing spondylitis or in good health (not recorded which). The sequence links TRBV5-5 to TRBJ2-3; the D gene cannot be named for sure. What was sequenced was blood, either unsorted or a sorted T cell fraction (not recorded which). The bases read TGTGCCAGCAGCTTCACGACCGAAGATACGCAGTATTTT. It is translated as CASSFTTEDTQYF.